The 19 T cell receptor beta chains below all came from one sample that was sequenced in a study of control samples from healthy donors and cancer patients. Libraries were prepared by immunoSEQ multiplex PCR; TCRdb keeps only in-frame clonotypes and omits some of them. The top ten clones hold roughly 15% of a sample with approximately 150,000 clones, less than 95% of them seen once. The sample consisted of PBMCs. The origin of the receptors is a man in his 60s with colorectal cancer.

This clone was seen once. V and J are TRBV7-2 and TRBJ2-1; 7 bases line up with TRBD2. Germline loops: CDR1 SGHTA, CDR2 FQGNSA. The J segment lost 3 bases and the V segment lost 3 bases, leaving 8 bases of the junction unmatched. This CDR3 contains 16 residues. The CDR3 sequence is CASSFRGLAVYNEQFF. The DNA of the CDR3 is TGTGCCAGCAGCTTCCGCGGGCTAGCGGTCTACAATGAGCAGTTCTTC.

The chain recombines TRBV5-4 with TRBJ2-2; 10 bases line up with TRBD2. Per germline, CDR1 SGHNT and CDR2 YYREEE (reference sequence). This CDR3 is 16 amino acids long. V shed 0 bases and J 3 bases; nucleotides not matched to a gene: 2. DNA for the CDR3: TGTGCCAGCAGCTTGGGGACTAGCGGATACACCGGGGAGCTGTTTTTT. It specifies CASSLGTSGYTGELFF.

The V and J genes are TRBV5-1 and TRBJ2-1; D may be TRBD1 (5 bases). Trimming took 4 bases from V and 7 from J, leaving 15 bases between them. Germline assignment: CDR1 SGHRS and CDR2 YFSETQ. The CDR3 extends over 14 amino acids. The CDR3 sequence: CASSPPDSYNEQFF. The CDR3 DNA is TGCGCCAGCAGCCCACCCGACAGTTATAATGAGCAGTTCTTC.

The table lists this clone with a count of one. The rearrangement joins TRBV5-6 to TRBJ1-2; 8 bases match TRBD1. The junction had 2 bases not matched to a gene; V was cut back by 1 base and J by 6 bases. Germline V gives CDR1 SGHDT, CDR2 YYEEEE. This CDR3 comprises 13 residues. This chain's CDR3 is CASSLRRGHGYTF. DNA of the CDR3: TGTGCCAGCAGCTTGCGCAGGGGGCATGGCTACACCTTC.

The genes are TRBV18 and TRBJ2-5; D not certain. Looked up from germline, CDR1 is KGHSH and CDR2 is LQKENI. This CDR3 spans 13 amino acids. V shed 1 base and J shed 0 bases, with 3 bases lying between them. CDR3 coding DNA: TGTGCCAGCTCACCACAGGACCAAGAGACCCAGTACTTC. This gives the protein CASSPQDQETQYF.

The gene calls are TRBV5-4 and TRBJ1-6; no clear D. Trimming stripped 1 base from V and 7 bases from J, with 9 bases between. The germline V gene encodes CDR1 SGHNT and CDR2 YYREEE (reference sequence). The CDR3 extends over 14 amino acids. The CDR3 DNA reads TGTGCCAGCAGCTTGATGAGGGAGAATTCACCCCTCCACTTT. Translation: CASSLMRENSPLHF.

The CDR3 bases are TGTGCCAGCAGTTCCCCCGCACTCCTACAAGAGACCCAGTACTTC. Residues: CASSSPALLQETQYF. This chain links TRBV6-5 with TRBJ2-5; D gene unclear. There are 15 residues in the CDR3. CDR1 is MNHEY and CDR2 is SVGAGI in the germline V gene. V lost 4 bases and J 2 bases, leaving 14 bases between the germline ends.

The chain is built from TRBV6-5 and TRBJ1-5, with D unresolved. The CDR3 loop spans 15 amino acids. CDR1 and CDR2 (germline): MNHEY, SVGAGI. The V end was cut by 0 bases, the J end by 1 base, with 7 bases between. The CDR3 DNA reads TGTGCCAGCAGTTACTCCCACAACAGCAATCAGCCCCAGCATTTT. It yields the protein CASSYSHNSNQPQHF.

Only one count was recorded for this clone. For the CDR3, the DNA is TGTGCCAGCAGTTCGTCAGGGGTAGGAACTGAAGCTTTCTTT. It yields the protein CASSSSGVGTEAFF. V gene TRBV28 combines with J gene TRBJ1-1; a possible D gene is TRBD1 (6 bases). Germline values: CDR1 MDHEN, CDR2 SYDVKM. The CDR3 runs 14 residues. The ends were cut back, 4 bases at V and 5 bases at J, with 14 bases in the middle.

Here the CDR3 reads CASSETGSAKNIQYF. The CDR3 DNA reads TGTGCCAGCAGTGAAACGGGGAGCGCCAAAAACATTCAGTACTTC. The chain uses TRBV6-1 and TRBJ2-4; D is possibly TRBD2 (5 bases). Germline V gene sequence: CDR1 MNHNS, CDR2 SASEGT. V was shortened by 2 bases and J by 1 base, with 9 bases between the two germline ends. The CDR3 is made up of 15 amino acids.

The chain recombines TRBV7-9 with TRBJ2-7; the D gene is possibly TRBD1 (6 bases). CDR3 length equals 15 residues. CDR1 and CDR2 (germline): SEHNR, FQNEAQ (reference sequence). V was trimmed by 4 bases and J by 0 bases, leaving 13 bases between them. CDR3 sequence reads: CASSSKGHFSYEQYF. CDR3 nucleotides: TGTGCCAGCAGCTCAAAGGGACACTTCTCCTACGAGCAGTACTTC.

This clone was observed once. The chain is built from TRBV7-2 and TRBJ2-1; D remains unclear. The V gene lost 1 base and the J gene lost 1 base, with 8 bases spanning the gap. Germline CDR1 SGHTA, CDR2 FQGNSA. This CDR3 has 15 amino acids. The CDR3 spells CASSLEGPSYNEQFF. CDR3 sequence (DNA): TGTGCCAGCAGCTTAGAAGGCCCTTCCTACAATGAGCAGTTCTTC.

J is TRBJ2-7 and V is TRBV19; 8 bases match TRBD2. In germline, CDR1 is LNHDA, CDR2 SQIVND (reference sequence). The V gene end was trimmed by 0 bases and the J gene end by 2 bases; junction bases not matched to a gene: 9. The CDR3 is 17 residues long. Written as DNA, the CDR3 is TGTGCCAGTAGTATAGATGCCGCCGGGGGGGCGACCTACGAGCAGTACTTC. It encodes CASSIDAAGGATYEQYF.

The rearrangement uses TRBV4-2 and TRBJ2-7; D is perhaps TRBD1 (5 bases). The CDR3 has 14 residues. Trimming shortened V by 1 base and J by 3 bases, and 10 bases separated the two germline ends. The V gene's germline CDR1 is LGHNA and CDR2 YNFKEQ. The CDR3 bases are TGTGCCAGCAGCCAAGGACAGCTACGCTACGAGCAGTACTTC. Amino acid sequence: CASSQGQLRYEQYF.

The V call is TRBV27, the J call TRBJ1-2; TRBD1 agrees at 8 bases. Germline trimming cut 4 bases from V and 7 bases from J; bases unmatched to any gene: 5. The CDR3 runs to 13 residues. Germline V lookup: CDR1 MNHEY, CDR2 SMNVEV (reference sequence). Here the CDR3 reads CASSSGTGPGYTF. CDR3 DNA: TGTGCCAGCAGTTCGGGGACAGGTCCTGGCTACACCTTC.

The chain joins TRBV15 to TRBJ2-2; 16 positions match TRBD2. The germline gives CDR1 LNHNV, CDR2 YYDKDF (reference sequence). This CDR3 has 20 residues. The J segment lost 3 bases and the V segment lost 4 bases, leaving 11 bases of the junction unmatched. CDR3 amino acids: CATSTEGTSGGAFDTGELFF. The CDR3 region has the DNA TGTGCCACCAGCACCGAAGGGACTAGCGGGGGGGCTTTCGACACCGGGGAGCTGTTTTTT. Filled out from reference TRBV15 and TRBJ2-2, the complete variable domain reads DAMVIQNPRYQVTQFGKPVTLSCSQTLNHNVMYWYQQKSSQAPKLLFHYYDKDFNNEADTPDNFQSRRPNTSFCFLDIRSPGLGDTAMYLCATSTEGTSGGAFDTGELFFGEGSRLTVL.

The V gene is TRBV5-1, the J gene TRBJ2-1; D possibly matches TRBD1 or TRBD2 (5 bases each). V lost 4 bases and J 3 bases, leaving 11 bases between the germline ends. Germline V CDR1 and CDR2: SGHRS, YFSETQ. The CDR3 is 14 amino acids. The CDR3 spells CASSTGTGYNEQFF. CDR3 in DNA: TGCGCCAGCAGCACCGGGACGGGCTACAATGAGCAGTTCTTC.

The chain combines TRBV30 with TRBJ2-1; TRBD1 might be the D (6 bases). Germline V gene sequence: CDR1 GTSNPN, CDR2 SVGIG (reference sequence). V was cut by 5 bases and J by 10 bases, with 21 bases left in between. The CDR3 has 14 residues. The CDR3 loop is CAWAGAGSAAEQFF. For the CDR3, the DNA is TGTGCCTGGGCAGGGGCGGGCAGCGCAGCCGAGCAGTTCTTC.

The rearrangement uses TRBV11-2 and TRBJ2-1, with D possibly being TRBD1 or TRBD2 (5 bases each). Per the germline V gene, CDR1 is SGHAT and CDR2 is FQNNGV. The CDR3 has 14 amino acids. Trimming took off 3 bases at V and 4 bases at J, with 10 bases between the two ends. The CDR3, as DNA: TGTGCCAGCAGCTTGGGACCCGCTTACAATGAGCAGTTCTTC. It translates to CASSLGPAYNEQFF.